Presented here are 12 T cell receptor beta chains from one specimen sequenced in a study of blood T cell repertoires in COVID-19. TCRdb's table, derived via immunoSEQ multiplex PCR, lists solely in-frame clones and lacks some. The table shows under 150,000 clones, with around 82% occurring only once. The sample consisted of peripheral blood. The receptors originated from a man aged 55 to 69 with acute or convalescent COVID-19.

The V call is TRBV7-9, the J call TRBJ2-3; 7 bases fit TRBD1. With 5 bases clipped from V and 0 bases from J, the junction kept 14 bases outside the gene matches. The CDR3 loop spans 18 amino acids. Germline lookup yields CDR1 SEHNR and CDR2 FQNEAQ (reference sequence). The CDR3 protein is CASSPPPRTGYSTDTQYF. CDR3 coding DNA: TGTGCCAGCAGCCCCCCCCCTCGGACAGGATATAGCACAGATACGCAGTATTTT. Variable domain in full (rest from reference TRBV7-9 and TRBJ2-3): DTGVSQNPRHKITKRGQNVTFRCDPISEHNRLYWYRQTLGQGPEFLTYFQNEAQLEKSRLLSDRFSAERPKGSFSTLEIQRTEQGDSAMYLCASSPPPRTGYSTDTQYFGPGTRLTVL.

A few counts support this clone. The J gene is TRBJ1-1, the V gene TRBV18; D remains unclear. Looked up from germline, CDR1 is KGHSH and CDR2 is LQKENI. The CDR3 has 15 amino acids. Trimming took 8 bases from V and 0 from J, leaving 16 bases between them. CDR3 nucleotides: TGTGCCAGCCCGCTCAAGCGGGTCATGAACACTGAAGCTTTCTTT. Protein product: CASPLKRVMNTEAFF.

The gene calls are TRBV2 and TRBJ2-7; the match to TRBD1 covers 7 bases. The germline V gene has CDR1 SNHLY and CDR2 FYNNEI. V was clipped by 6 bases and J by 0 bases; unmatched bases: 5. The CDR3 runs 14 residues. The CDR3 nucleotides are TGTGCCAGCAGGACAGGGACCAACTCCTACGAGCAGTACTTC. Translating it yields CASRTGTNSYEQYF. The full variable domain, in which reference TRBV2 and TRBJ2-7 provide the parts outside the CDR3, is EPEVTQTPSHQVTQMGQEVILRCVPISNHLYFYWYRQILGQKVEFLVSFYNNEISEKSEIFDDQFSVERPDGSNFTLKIRSTKLEDSAMYFCASRTGTNSYEQYFGPGTRLTVT.

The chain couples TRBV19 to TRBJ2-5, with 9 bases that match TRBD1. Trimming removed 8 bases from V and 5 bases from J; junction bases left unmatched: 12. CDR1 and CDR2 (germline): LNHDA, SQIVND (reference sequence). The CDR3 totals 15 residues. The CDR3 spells CASSLRQGVRETQYF. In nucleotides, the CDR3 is TGTGCCAGTTCCCTAAGACAGGGGGTAAGGGAGACCCAGTACTTC.

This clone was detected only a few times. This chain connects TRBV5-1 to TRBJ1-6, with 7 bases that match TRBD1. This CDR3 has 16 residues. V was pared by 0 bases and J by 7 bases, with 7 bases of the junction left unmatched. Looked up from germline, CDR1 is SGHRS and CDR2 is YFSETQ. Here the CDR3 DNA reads TGCGCCAGCAGCTTGGTTACTGGGACAGAGAATTCACCCCTCCACTTT. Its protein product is CASSLVTGTENSPLHF.

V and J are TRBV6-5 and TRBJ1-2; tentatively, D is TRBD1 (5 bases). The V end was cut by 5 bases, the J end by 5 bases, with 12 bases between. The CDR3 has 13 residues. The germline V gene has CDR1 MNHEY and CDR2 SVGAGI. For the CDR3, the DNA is TGTGCCAGCAGTCAGACCGGGGGGTATGGCTACACCTTC. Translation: CASSQTGGYGYTF.

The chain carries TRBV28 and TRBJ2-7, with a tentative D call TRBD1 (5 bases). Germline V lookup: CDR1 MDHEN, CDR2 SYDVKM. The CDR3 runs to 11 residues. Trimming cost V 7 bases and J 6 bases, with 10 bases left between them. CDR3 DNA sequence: TGTGCCAGCATTCTAGGGGCCGAGCAGTACTTC. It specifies CASILGAEQYF.

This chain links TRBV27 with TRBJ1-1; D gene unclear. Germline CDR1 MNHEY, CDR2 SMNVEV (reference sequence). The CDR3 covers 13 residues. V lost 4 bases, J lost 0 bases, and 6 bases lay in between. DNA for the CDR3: TGTGCCAGCAGTTCTCCCCTGAACACTGAAGCTTTCTTT. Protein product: CASSSPLNTEAFF.

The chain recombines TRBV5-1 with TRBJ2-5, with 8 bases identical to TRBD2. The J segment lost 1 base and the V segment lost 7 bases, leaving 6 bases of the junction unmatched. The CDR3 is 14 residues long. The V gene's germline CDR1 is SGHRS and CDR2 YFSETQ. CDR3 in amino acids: CASAVAGTQETQYF. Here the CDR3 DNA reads TGCGCCAGCGCTGTAGCGGGAACCCAAGAGACCCAGTACTTC.

The CDR3 DNA follows: TGTGCCAGCAGCCGTCCCAGCGGGACGAACACCGGGGAGCTGTTTTTT. Protein: CASSRPSGTNTGELFF. The chain carries TRBV3-1 (or the pseudogene TRBV3-2) and TRBJ2-2; 7 nucleotides match TRBD2. CDR1 and CDR2 from the germline V gene are LGHDT and YNNKEL (reference sequence). V gave up 4 bases and J gave up 0 bases; unmatched junction bases: 5. The CDR3 length is 16 residues.

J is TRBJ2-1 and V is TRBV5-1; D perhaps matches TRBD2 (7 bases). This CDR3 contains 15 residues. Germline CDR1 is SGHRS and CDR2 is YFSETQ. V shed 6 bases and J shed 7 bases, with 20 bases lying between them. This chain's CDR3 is CASNAGAGEKNEQFF. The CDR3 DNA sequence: TGCGCCAGCAACGCGGGGGCGGGAGAAAAAAATGAGCAGTTCTTC. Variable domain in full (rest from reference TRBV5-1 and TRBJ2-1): KAGVTQTPRYLIKTRGQQVTLSCSPISGHRSVSWYQQTPGQGLQFLFEYFSETQRNKGNFPGRFSGRQFSNSRSEMNVSTLELGDSALYLCASNAGAGEKNEQFFGPGTRLTVL.

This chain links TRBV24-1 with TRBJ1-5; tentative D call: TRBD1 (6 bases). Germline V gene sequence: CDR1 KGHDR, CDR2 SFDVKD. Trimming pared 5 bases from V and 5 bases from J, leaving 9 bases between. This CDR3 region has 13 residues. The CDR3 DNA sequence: TGTGCCACCAGTGTGGGGGCAGATCAGCCCCAGCATTTT. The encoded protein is CATSVGADQPQHF.